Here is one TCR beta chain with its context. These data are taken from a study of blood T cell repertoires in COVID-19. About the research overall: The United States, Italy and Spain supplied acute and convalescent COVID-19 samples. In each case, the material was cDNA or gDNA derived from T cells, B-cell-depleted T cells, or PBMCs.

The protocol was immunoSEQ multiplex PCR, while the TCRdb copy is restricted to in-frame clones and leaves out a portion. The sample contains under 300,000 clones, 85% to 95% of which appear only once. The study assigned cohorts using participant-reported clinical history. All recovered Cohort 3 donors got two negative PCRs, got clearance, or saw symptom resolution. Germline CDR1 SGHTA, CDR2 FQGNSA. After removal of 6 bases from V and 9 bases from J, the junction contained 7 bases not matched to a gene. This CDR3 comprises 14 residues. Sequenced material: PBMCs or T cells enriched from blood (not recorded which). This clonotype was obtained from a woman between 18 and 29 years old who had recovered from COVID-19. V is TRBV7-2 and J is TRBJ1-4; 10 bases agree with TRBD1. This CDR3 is CASRSGTGAQKLFF. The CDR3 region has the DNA TGTGCCAGCAGATCCGGGACAGGGGCCCAAAAACTGTTTTTT. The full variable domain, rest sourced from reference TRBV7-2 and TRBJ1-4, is GAGVSQSPSNKVTEKGKDVELRCDPISGHTALYWYRQSLGQGLEFLIYFQGNSAPDKSGLPSDRFSAERTGGSVSTLTIQRTQQEDSAVYLCASRSGTGAQKLFFGSGTQLSVL.